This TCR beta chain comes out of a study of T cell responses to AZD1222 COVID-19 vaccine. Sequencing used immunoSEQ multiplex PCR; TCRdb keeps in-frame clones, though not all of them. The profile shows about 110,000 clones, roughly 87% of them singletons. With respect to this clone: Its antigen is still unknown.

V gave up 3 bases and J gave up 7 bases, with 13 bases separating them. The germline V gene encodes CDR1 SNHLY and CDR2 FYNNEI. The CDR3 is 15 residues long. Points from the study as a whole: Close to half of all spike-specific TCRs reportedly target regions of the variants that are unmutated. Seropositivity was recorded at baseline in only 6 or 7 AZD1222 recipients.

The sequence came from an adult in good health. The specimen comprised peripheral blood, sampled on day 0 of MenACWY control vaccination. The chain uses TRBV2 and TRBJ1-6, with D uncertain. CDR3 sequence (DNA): TGTGCCAGCAGTGAGAGGCTCGGGGAAAATTCACCCCTCCACTTT. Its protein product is CASSERLGENSPLHF.